This T cell receptor beta chain is drawn from a study of shared clonotypes between healthy human individuals. Deep was the level used in running the assay. Across several immunoSEQ plates, the genomic DNA of each subset was split evenly. In the authors' workflow: With immunoSEQ giving junction-only sequences and no quality scores, filtering differed. Generated by immunoSEQ multiplex PCR, the TCRdb table keeps only in-frame clones and is missing some. V and J calls and clone size come straight from that table; D and trimming were deduced from the DNA. The sample yields more than 450,000 clones, roughly 78% seen once. Germline-derived CDR1 and CDR2 are MNHEY and SMNVEV (reference sequence). The V end was cut by 6 bases, the J end by 8 bases, with 20 bases between. The length of the CDR3 is 16 residues.

The sample comprised PBMCs. This TCR came from a woman between 40 and 50 years old in good health. Some clones in this sample may be carry-over from other donors' samples. The rearrangement uses TRBV27 and TRBJ1-6; possible D gene TRBD1, 5 bases. CDR3 sequence: CASSLTGARIDSPLHF. CDR3 bases: TGTGCCAGCAGCCTTACAGGCGCCCGCATAGATTCACCCCTCCACTTT.